These 16 T cell receptor beta chains originate from one sample sequenced in a study of blood T cell repertoires in COVID-19. Clones were sequenced by immunoSEQ multiplex PCR, and TCRdb holds only the in-frame ones, with some missing. The sample has fewer than 400,000 clones; approximately 82% are singletons. The sequencing sample was made of peripheral blood. These receptors were obtained from a young man with active or convalescent COVID-19.

CDR3 sequence: CASSGGLAVYEQYF. The CDR3 nucleotides are TGTGCCAGCAGCGGAGGACTAGCGGTTTACGAGCAGTACTTC. The V and J genes are TRBV7-2 and TRBJ2-7; 10 bases are shared with TRBD2. CDR3 length: 14 amino acids. V lost 5 bases to trimming and J lost 4 bases; unmatched junction nucleotides: 5. CDR1 SGHTA and CDR2 FQGNSA come from the germline V gene.

This chain joins TRBV18 and TRBJ2-7; 8 bases are a match to TRBD1. The V segment lost 3 bases and the J segment 3 bases; nucleotides outside the gene matches: 7. Germline CDR1 KGHSH, CDR2 LQKENI. This CDR3 region has 15 residues. The CDR3 nucleotides read TGTGCCAGCTCACCTCCCGGGACAGGACACTACGAGCAGTACTTC. Protein: CASSPPGTGHYEQYF.

The gene calls are TRBV9 and TRBJ2-1, with TRBD2 identical over 12 bases. The CDR3 is 18 residues long. V lost 3 bases, J lost 4 bases, and 11 bases stayed unmatched. Germline V CDR1 and CDR2: SGDLS, YYNGEE. The CDR3 DNA follows: TGTGCCAGCAGCGGCCCACTACTAGCGGGGGGCGAATACAATGAGCAGTTCTTC. It translates to CASSGPLLAGGEYNEQFF. The full variable domain, its missing parts supplied by reference TRBV9 and TRBJ2-1, is DSGVTQTPKHLITATGQRVTLRCSPRSGDLSVYWYQQSLDQGLQFLIQYYNGEERAKGNILERFSAQQFPDLHSELNLSSLELGDSALYFCASSGPLLAGGEYNEQFFGPGTRLTVL.

This clone showed up just a few times. This sequence joins TRBV9 and TRBJ1-1, with D tentatively TRBD1 (5 bases). The germline gives CDR1 SGDLS, CDR2 YYNGEE. Trimming removed 0 bases from V and 3 bases from J, with 12 bases in between. This CDR3 has 15 residues. This chain's CDR3 is CASSVAMGLDTEAFF. Written as DNA, the CDR3 is TGTGCCAGCAGCGTAGCAATGGGGCTGGACACTGAAGCTTTCTTT.

The chain employs TRBV9 and TRBJ1-5, with 7 bases aligning to TRBD1. Germline V gene data show CDR1 as SGDLS and CDR2 as YYNGEE. V lost 4 bases, J lost 4 bases, and 5 bases stayed unmatched. The CDR3 is 14 residues long. CDR3 in DNA: TGTGCCAGCAGCCCCGACAGGGTAAATCAGCCCCAGCATTTT. Translation: CASSPDRVNQPQHF.

The chain recombines TRBV19 with TRBJ1-3; TRBD1 might be the D (5 bases). The V gene lost 3 bases and the J gene lost 8 bases, with 14 bases spanning the gap. The CDR3 contains 14 residues. CDR1 LNHDA and CDR2 SQIVND come from the germline V gene (reference sequence). The CDR3 is CASSIGGGPDTIYF. The CDR3 DNA follows: TGTGCCAGTAGTATCGGGGGAGGTCCGGACACCATATATTTT.

This chain uses TRBV6-5 with TRBJ1-3, with D uncertain. V shed 7 bases and J shed 2 bases, with 15 bases lying between them. This CDR3 has 15 amino acids. The germline V gene has CDR1 MNHEY and CDR2 SVGAGI. The CDR3 DNA follows: TGTGCCAGCAAAGAGCGGCTGGAAACTGGAAACACCATATATTTT. As protein: CASKERLETGNTIYF.

This clone is a singleton in its sample. V and J are TRBV29-1 and TRBJ2-1; D possibly corresponds to TRBD1 (6 bases). V was pared by 4 bases and J by 6 bases, with 13 bases between. The CDR3 contains 13 residues. Germline lookup yields CDR1 SQVTM and CDR2 ANQGSEA. CDR3 region: CSVGYGTSNEQFF. The DNA of the CDR3 is TGCAGCGTTGGTTACGGGACATCCAATGAGCAGTTCTTC.

This chain joins TRBV7-8 and TRBJ1-2, with D possibly matching TRBD1 (6 bases). Germline lookup yields CDR1 SGHVS and CDR2 FQNEAQ. This CDR3 has 17 amino acids. Trimming stripped 3 bases from V and 8 bases from J, with 25 bases between. The CDR3 DNA follows: TGTGCCAGCAGCTTCGGGACAAGGTTCCCCCCTTTCGGGGGCTACACCTTC. Its translation is CASSFGTRFPPFGGYTF.

This clone occurred a few times. In DNA, the CDR3 is TGTGCCACCGGACAGGGGGTCGGCACAGATACGCAGTATTTT. Protein sequence: CATGQGVGTDTQYF. This chain links TRBV15 with TRBJ2-3; TRBD1 matches 10 bases. V was clipped by 8 bases and J by 1 base; unmatched bases: 3. This CDR3 has 14 residues. Germline lookup yields CDR1 LNHNV and CDR2 YYDKDF (reference sequence).

The chain links TRBV11-2 to TRBJ2-2; a possible D gene is TRBD1 (5 bases). This CDR3 is built from 13 residues. The V gene lost 7 bases and the J gene lost 6 bases, with 12 bases spanning the gap. The germline CDR1 and CDR2 sequences are SGHAT and FQNNGV. Here the CDR3 reads CASNPVGPGELFF. The CDR3 DNA reads TGTGCCAGCAACCCCGTGGGGCCCGGGGAGCTGTTTTTT.

This sequence joins TRBV7-3 and TRBJ2-3; D is uncertain. The V gene's germline CDR1 is SGHTA and CDR2 FQGTGA. This CDR3 region has 13 residues. Trimming removed 5 bases at V and 4 bases at J, with 10 bases between. CDR3 sequence reads: CASSPGTPDTQYF. In DNA form, the CDR3 reads TGTGCCAGCAGCCCGGGTACCCCAGATACGCAGTATTTT.

The chain carries TRBV7-6 and TRBJ1-1; 7 bases are shared with TRBD1. V dropped 1 base and J dropped 2; count of bases not matched to a gene: 7. Germline V lookup: CDR1 SGHVS, CDR2 FNYEAQ. The CDR3 spans 16 residues. CDR3 in amino acids: CASSLGSGTANTEAFF. The CDR3 bases are TGTGCCAGCAGCTTAGGCTCCGGGACAGCTAACACTGAAGCTTTCTTT. The whole variable domain, filled in from reference TRBV7-6 and TRBJ1-1, reads GAGVSQSPRYKVTKRGQDVALRCDPISGHVSLYWYRQALGQGPEFLTYFNYEAQQDKSGLPNDRFSAERPEGSISTLTIQRTEQRDSAMYRCASSLGSGTANTEAFFGQGTRLTVV.

This chain uses TRBV5-8 with TRBJ1-2, with a tentative D call TRBD1 (5 bases). The germline CDR1 and CDR2 sequences are SGHTS and YDEGEE. Trimming removed 1 base from V and 0 bases from J, with 10 bases in between. There are 15 residues in the CDR3. The CDR3 spells CASSLRGSANYGYTF. CDR3 in DNA: TGTGCCAGCAGCTTGAGGGGATCTGCTAACTATGGCTACACCTTC.

The rearrangement joins TRBV7-9 to TRBJ1-4, with D possibly being TRBD1 (5 bases). The germline V gene encodes CDR1 SEHNR and CDR2 FQNEAQ (reference sequence). Trimming left V 2 bases short and J 7 bases short, with 11 bases between. CDR3 length: 14 residues. CDR3 nucleotides: TGTGCCAGCAGCTTATCCCAGGGTTCTGAAAAACTGTTTTTT. Translation: CASSLSQGSEKLFF.

The chain employs TRBV12-3 or TRBV12-4 and TRBJ1-1; D is unclear. This CDR3 contains 12 residues. The V gene lost 3 bases and the J gene lost 4 bases, with 6 bases spanning the gap. CDR3 amino acids: CASSFDTTEAFF. The DNA of the CDR3 is TGTGCCAGCAGTTTCGACACCACTGAAGCTTTCTTT.